What follows describes a single T cell receptor (beta chain). Its antigen is not identified. This specimen belongs to a study of follicular helper T cells after annual influenza vaccination. Whole-study results and caveats: Plasmablast frequency change correlated with clonality change in ICOS+CD38+ cTfh. Recurrent ICOS+CD38+ cTfh clonotypes included tetramer and AIM influenza-specific ones.

Repertoires were generated with immunoSEQ multiplex PCR, while TCRdb's copy carries only in-frame clones and drops some. Of thousands of clones listed, over 85% were seen once; the top ten hold about 0.5%. The germline CDR1 and CDR2 sequences are MNHNS and SASEGT. The CDR3 has 14 amino acids. V was pared by 1 base and J by 4 bases, with 10 bases between. Noted time point: 2015-2016 season, pre-vaccination. Adults were given seasonal inactivated influenza vaccine, and blood CD4 subsets were sorted before and after vaccination. Each time point used about 35 to 100 mL of blood. The sample consisted of CXCR5+ CD38- circulating T follicular helper cells from blood, taken on the day of influenza vaccination. Subset described: circulating Tfh, non-naive CD4+CXCR5+PD-1+ (ICOS+CD38+ or ICOS-CD38-). This TCR came from an adult who received the influenza vaccine. This sequence joins TRBV6-1 and TRBJ1-2, with D possibly matching TRBD1 (5 bases). CDR3 residues: CASSEDRQTYGYTF. The CDR3 DNA is TGTGCCAGCAGTGAAGATAGACAGACCTATGGCTACACCTTC.